This TCR beta chain derives from a study of T cell responses to AZD1222 COVID-19 vaccine. Regarding this clone: Its antigen is as yet unknown.

Broader study findings: With two AZD1222 doses given, Spike-specific TCR breadth and depth both rose.

V was trimmed by 0 bases and J by 4 bases, leaving 10 bases between them. This CDR3 is 14 amino acids long. CDR1 and CDR2 (germline): SGHRS, YFSETQ. Using immunoSEQ multiplex PCR, the repertoire was profiled, and TCRdb retains in-frame clones only, with some absent. This table has 72,000 or so clones, roughly 87% appearing once. The receptor was isolated from an adult in good health. The specimen comprised peripheral blood, sampled on day 0 of AZD1222 vaccination. The chain carries TRBV5-1 and TRBJ2-5; no firm D call. Here the CDR3 DNA reads TGCGCCAGCAGCTTGGAGGGTTTGGGAGAGACCCAGTACTTC. Residues: CASSLEGLGETQYF.